The rows below give T cell receptor beta chains drawn from one sample of a study of T cells after somatic rescue of genetic block. Profiled with immunoSEQ multiplex PCR; TCRdb holds only in-frame clones, not every one. The data hold 13,000 or so clones, with around 70% observed a single time. The source material was peripheral blood mononuclear cells (PBMCs). These receptors were taken from a boy between 10 and 17 years old. Both conserved end residues are part of each CDR3. A D gene is named only where the DNA matches it firmly. Only some rows state a clone size, as once, few, many or a class for expanded clones.

>NA|NA|11|TRBJ2-7|TRBV11-2
TGTGCCAGCAGCTCCACCTACGAGCAGTACTTC
CASSSTYEQYF
>once|NA|15|TRBJ2-4|TRBV5-6
TGTGCCAGCAGCTCGTTGAGTAGTGCCAAAAACATTCAGTACTTC
CASSSLSSAKNIQYF
>NA|NA|17|TRBJ2-1|TRBV30
TGTGCCTGGAGTGCCCCCCAGCAGGGCGGGTCGTACAATGAGCAGTTCTTC
CAWSAPQQGGSYNEQFF
>NA|NA|13|TRBJ2-5|TRBV6-6
TGTGCCAGCAGCCAAGGAGGGAAAGAGACCCAGTACTTC
CASSQGGKETQYF
>few|NA|15|TRBJ1-5|TRBV27
TGTGCCAGCAGTCCGAACAGGGAAAGCAATCAGCCCCAGCATTTT
CASSPNRESNQPQHF
>NA|TRBD1|17|TRBJ2-6|TRBV5-4
TGTGCCAGCAGACTTGGCAGGGGGCCAACTGGGGCCAACGTCCTGACTTTC
CASRLGRGPTGANVLTF
>few|NA|13|TRBJ2-7|TRBV28
TGTGCCAGCAGTTTATACAGTTCGGACGAGCAGTACTTC
CASSLYSSDEQYF
>NA|NA|16|TRBJ2-1|TRBV11-3
TGTGCCAGCAGCTTAGGCGGGCTCAGCTCCTACAATGAGCAGTTCTTC
CASSLGGLSSYNEQFF
>NA|TRBD2|19|TRBJ2-5|TRBV9
TGTGCCAGCAGCGTAGCTTGGGGACTAGCGGGGCTAAGCCAAGAGACCCAGTACTTC
CASSVAWGLAGLSQETQYF
>NA|NA|16|TRBJ1-5|TRBV18
TGTGCCAGCTCACCACAATCCACGTATAGCAATCAGCCCCAGCATTTT
CASSPQSTYSNQPQHF
>NA|TRBD1|14|TRBJ2-7|TRBV28
TGTGCCAGCAGAGACAGGGTGAGCTCCTACGAGCAGTACTTC
CASRDRVSSYEQYF
>NA|TRBD1|18|TRBJ1-1|TRBV7-9
TGTGCCAGCAGCCCCTTCCTCACCGGGACAGGGGTGATCACTGAAGCTTTCTTT
CASSPFLTGTGVITEAFF
>once|NA|14|TRBJ1-4|TRBV7-9
TGTGCCAGCAGCTTATACGGTAAAAATGAAAAACTGTTTTTT
CASSLYGKNEKLFF